This T cell receptor (delta chain) was recorded in a study of Vδ1+ human thymocytes. Points from the study as a whole: Thymic TRG and TRD repertoires appeared highly polyclonal, with Gaussian CDR3 length distributions. Despite high sort purity, approximately 20% of thymic T cell receptor delta sequences were Vdelta2. Bulk data may be misread because of unexpected Vdelta2 sequences.

Germline-derived CDR1 and CDR2 are TSWWSYY and QGS. V shed 5 bases and J 2 bases; nucleotides not matched to a gene: 20. This CDR3 is built from 20 residues. RNA was extracted from the cells and then reverse transcribed. Pooled V-gene forward primers with one constant-region reverse primer generated the CDR3 amplicons by multiplex PCR. TCRdb reanalyzed the multiplex PCR reads using CATT. The sample has roughly 50,000 delta-chain clones, approximately 16% seen once; the top ten hold about 0.5%. This clone was detected only a few times. Its antigen is undetermined. Thymocytes were sorted as CD3+ TCRVdelta1+ TCRVdelta2- after alphabeta T cell depletion. Vdelta1+ thymocyte sorts reached between about 97% and 99.6% purity.

The chain employs TRDV1 and TRDJ1, with 10 nucleotides matching TRDD3. The sequenced sample consisted of Vdelta1+ gamma-delta thymocytes from the thymus. The subset was: FACS-sorted CD3+ TCRalphabeta- TCRVdelta1+ TCRVdelta2- thymocytes. This clonotype was sampled from a boy in the first two years of life who had congenital heart surgery. CDR3 nucleotide sequence: TGTGCTCTTGGGTCACGTTTGGGGGATACTGCGGCCATAAGGACCGATAAACTCATCTTT. This encodes CALGSRLGDTAAIRTDKLIF.